The 2 T cell receptor beta chains below were found in one sample sequenced in a study of blood T cell repertoires in COVID-19. Repertoires were generated with immunoSEQ multiplex PCR, while TCRdb's copy carries only in-frame clones and drops some. Found here are 180,000 or so clones, about four fifths of them singletons; the top ten hold 3.5% to 4%. The specimen was PBMCs or T cells enriched from blood (not recorded which). The receptors come from a woman between 45 and 65 years old in a cohort exposed to, infected with or recovered from COVID-19 (not recorded which).

Note on this clone: Other DNA sequences in this sample translate to the same CDR3. The chain links TRBV5-1 to TRBJ1-5; tentatively, D is TRBD1 (5 bases). CDR1 and CDR2 from the germline V gene are SGHRS and YFSETQ. The CDR3 sequence is 14 residues long. Trimming left V 1 base short and J 3 bases short, with 8 bases between. DNA of the CDR3: TGCGCCAGCAGCTTGACAGGTGACAATCAGCCCCAGCATTTT. Its protein is CASSLTGDNQPQHF.

V usage is TRBV9 and J usage is TRBJ1-1, with D maybe TRBD1 (6 bases). The V gene's germline CDR1 is SGDLS and CDR2 YYNGEE. V lost 3 bases to trimming and J lost 8 bases, with 11 bases between them. The CDR3 contains 12 residues. CDR3 nucleotide sequence: TGTGCCAGCAGCGCCACCAGGGGAGAAGCTTTCTTT. Its protein product is CASSATRGEAFF.